This entry features one T cell receptor beta chain sequence. Its matching antigen is unknown. Distinct nucleotide sequences in the sample also encode this CDR3. The data were taken from a study of cytomegalovirus exposure and HLA in healthy donors. At the level of the study: An earlier analysis identified more than 90 million unique TCR beta sequences in some 170 million T cells. Most genotyped donors, 81% of around 370, had Caucasian-associated genetic ancestry. Study results and limitations: Researchers reported from a later analysis that most CMV-associated TCR beta chains appeared HLA-restricted.

This CDR3 is 17 amino acids long. Trimming at V came to 1 base and at J to 0 bases, leaving 3 bases not matched to a gene. Germline-derived CDR1 and CDR2 are SEHNR and FQNEAQ (reference sequence). The PCR was carried out with 60 Vbeta primers and 13 Jbeta primers. The method was immunoSEQ multiplex PCR; TCRdb's version includes in-frame clones alone and lacks a portion of them. Of roughly 100,000 clones in the sample, around 75% are singletons; the top ten hold about 1.9%. Sequenced sample: PBMCs. This clonotype was sampled from a man aged 25-45 years in good health and CMV-seronegative. The rearrangement joins TRBV7-9 to TRBJ1-2; TRBD1 matches at 12 bases. CDR3 nucleotide sequence: TGTGCCAGCAGCTTAGAAGGGACAGGGGGCGCTAACTATGGCTACACCTTC. Translating gives CASSLEGTGGANYGYTF.